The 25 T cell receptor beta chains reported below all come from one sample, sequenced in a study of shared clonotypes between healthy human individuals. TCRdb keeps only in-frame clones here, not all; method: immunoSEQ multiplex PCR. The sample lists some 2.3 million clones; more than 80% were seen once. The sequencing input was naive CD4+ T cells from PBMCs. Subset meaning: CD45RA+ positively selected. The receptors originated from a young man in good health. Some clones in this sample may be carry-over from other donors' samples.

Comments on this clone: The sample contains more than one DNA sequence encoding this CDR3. CDR3 in DNA: TGTGCCTGTCGTACAGGGAATCAGCCCCAGCATTTT. Translating gives CACRTGNQPQHF. This rearrangement joins TRBV30 to TRBJ1-5; possible D gene TRBD1, 6 bases. This CDR3 is built from 12 residues. Germline V lookup: CDR1 GTSNPN, CDR2 SVGIG (reference sequence). Trimming stripped 6 bases from V and 4 bases from J, with 10 bases between.

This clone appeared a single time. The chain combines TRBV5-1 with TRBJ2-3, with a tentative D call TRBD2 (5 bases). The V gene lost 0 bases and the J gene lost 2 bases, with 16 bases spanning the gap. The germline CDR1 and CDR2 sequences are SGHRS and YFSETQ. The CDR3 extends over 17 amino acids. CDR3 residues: CASSLALAVSSTDTQYF. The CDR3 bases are TGCGCCAGCAGCTTGGCCCTAGCCGTATCTTCCACAGATACGCAGTATTTT. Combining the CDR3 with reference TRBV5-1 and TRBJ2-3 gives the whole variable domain KAGVTQTPRYLIKTRGQQVTLSCSPISGHRSVSWYQQTPGQGLQFLFEYFSETQRNKGNFPGRFSGRQFSNSRSEMNVSTLELGDSALYLCASSLALAVSSTDTQYFGPGTRLTVL.

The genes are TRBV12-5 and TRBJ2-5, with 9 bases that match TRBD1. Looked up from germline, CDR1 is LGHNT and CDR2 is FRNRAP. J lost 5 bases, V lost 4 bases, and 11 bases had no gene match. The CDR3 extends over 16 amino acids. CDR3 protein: CASGSTGTGKEETQYF. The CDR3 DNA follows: TGTGCTAGTGGTTCCACCGGGACAGGGAAGGAGGAGACCCAGTACTTC.

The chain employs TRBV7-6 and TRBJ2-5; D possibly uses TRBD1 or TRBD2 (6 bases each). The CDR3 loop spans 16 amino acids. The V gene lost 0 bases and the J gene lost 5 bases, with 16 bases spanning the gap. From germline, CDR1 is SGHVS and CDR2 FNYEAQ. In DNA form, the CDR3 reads TGTGCCAGCAGCTTAGCGCGGCCGGGGGCCGGGGAGACCCAGTACTTC. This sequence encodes CASSLARPGAGETQYF.

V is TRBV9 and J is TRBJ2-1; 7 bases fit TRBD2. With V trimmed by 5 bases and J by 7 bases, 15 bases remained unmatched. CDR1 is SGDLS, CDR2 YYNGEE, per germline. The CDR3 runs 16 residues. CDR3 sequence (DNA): TGTGCCAGCAGTCTTGGTGGGGGAGGGAGTAGGAATGAGCAGTTCTTC. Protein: CASSLGGGGSRNEQFF.

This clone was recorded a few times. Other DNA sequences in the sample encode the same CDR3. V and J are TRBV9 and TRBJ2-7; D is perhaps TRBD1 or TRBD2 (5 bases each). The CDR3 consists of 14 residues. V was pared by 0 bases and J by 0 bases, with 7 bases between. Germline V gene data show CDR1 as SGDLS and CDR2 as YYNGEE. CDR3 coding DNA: TGTGCCAGCAGCGTAGGGGGGTACTCCTACGAGCAGTACTTC. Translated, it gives CASSVGGYSYEQYF.

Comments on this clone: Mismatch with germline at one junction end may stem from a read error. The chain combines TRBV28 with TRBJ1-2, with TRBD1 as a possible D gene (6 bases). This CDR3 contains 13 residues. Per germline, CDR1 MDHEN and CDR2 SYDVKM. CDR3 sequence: CASSLGARPGERF. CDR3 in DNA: TGTGCCAGCAGTTTGGGGGCCAGGCCCGGAGAACGCTTC.

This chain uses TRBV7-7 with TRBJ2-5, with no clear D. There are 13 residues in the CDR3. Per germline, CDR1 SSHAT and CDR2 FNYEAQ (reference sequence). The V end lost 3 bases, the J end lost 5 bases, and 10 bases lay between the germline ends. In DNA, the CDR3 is TGTGCCAGCAGCTTGAAATTTTGGGAGACCCAGTACTTC. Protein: CASSLKFWETQYF.

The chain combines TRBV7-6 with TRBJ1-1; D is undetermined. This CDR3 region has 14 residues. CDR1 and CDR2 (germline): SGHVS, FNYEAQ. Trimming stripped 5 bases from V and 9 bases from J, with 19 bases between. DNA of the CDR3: TGTGCCAGCAGCCCCTTTCTCGCGCCGCAGAAAGCTTTCTTT. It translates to CASSPFLAPQKAFF. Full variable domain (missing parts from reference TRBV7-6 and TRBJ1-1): GAGVSQSPRYKVTKRGQDVALRCDPISGHVSLYWYRQALGQGPEFLTYFNYEAQQDKSGLPNDRFSAERPEGSISTLTIQRTEQRDSAMYRCASSPFLAPQKAFFGQGTRLTVV.

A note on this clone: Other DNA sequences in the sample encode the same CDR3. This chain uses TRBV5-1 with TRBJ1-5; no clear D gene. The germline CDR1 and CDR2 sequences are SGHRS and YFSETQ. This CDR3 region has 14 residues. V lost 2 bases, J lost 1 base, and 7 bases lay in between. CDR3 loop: CASSFGGSNQPQHF. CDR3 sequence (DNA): TGCGCCAGCAGCTTTGGAGGCAGCAATCAGCCCCAGCATTTT.

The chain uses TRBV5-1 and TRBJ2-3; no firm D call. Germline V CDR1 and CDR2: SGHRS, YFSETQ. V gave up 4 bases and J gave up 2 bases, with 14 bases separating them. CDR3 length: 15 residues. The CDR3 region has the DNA TGCGCCAGCAGCAAAGGACCGAGCAACACAGATACGCAGTATTTT. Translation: CASSKGPSNTDTQYF.

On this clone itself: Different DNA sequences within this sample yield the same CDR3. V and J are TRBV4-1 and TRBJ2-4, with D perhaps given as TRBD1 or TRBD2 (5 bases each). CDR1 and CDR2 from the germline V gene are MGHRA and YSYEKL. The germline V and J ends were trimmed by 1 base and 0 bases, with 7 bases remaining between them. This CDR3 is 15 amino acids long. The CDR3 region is CASSQVGVAKNIQYF. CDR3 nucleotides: TGCGCCAGCAGCCAAGTGGGGGTAGCCAAAAACATTCAGTACTTC.

The CDR3 sequence: CASSYGRGVSTDTQYF. CDR3 in DNA: TGTGCCAGCAGTTACGGGCGGGGGGTTAGCACAGATACGCAGTATTTT. The chain uses TRBV6-6 and TRBJ2-3, with TRBD2 identical over 8 bases. In germline, CDR1 is MNHNY, CDR2 SVGAGI (reference sequence). V shed 2 bases and J 0 bases; nucleotides not matched to a gene: 4. The CDR3 length is 16 residues.

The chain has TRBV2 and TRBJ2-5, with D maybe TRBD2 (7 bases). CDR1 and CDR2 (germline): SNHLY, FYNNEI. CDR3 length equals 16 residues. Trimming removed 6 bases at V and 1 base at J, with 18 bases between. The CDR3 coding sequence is TGTGCCAGCAGCCCCCGGGAAGGGGGGGGCCAAGAGACCCAGTACTTC. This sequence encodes CASSPREGGGQETQYF. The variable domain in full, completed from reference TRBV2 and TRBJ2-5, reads EPEVTQTPSHQVTQMGQEVILRCVPISNHLYFYWYRQILGQKVEFLVSFYNNEISEKSEIFDDQFSVERPDGSNFTLKIRSTKLEDSAMYFCASSPREGGGQETQYFGPGTRLLVL.

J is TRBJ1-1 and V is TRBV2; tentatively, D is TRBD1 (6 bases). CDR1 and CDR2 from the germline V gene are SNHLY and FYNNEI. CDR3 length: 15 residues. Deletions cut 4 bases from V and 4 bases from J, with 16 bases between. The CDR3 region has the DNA TGTGCCAGCAGTGTGGACAGTCCCGGGGTCACTGAAGCTTTCTTT. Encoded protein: CASSVDSPGVTEAFF.

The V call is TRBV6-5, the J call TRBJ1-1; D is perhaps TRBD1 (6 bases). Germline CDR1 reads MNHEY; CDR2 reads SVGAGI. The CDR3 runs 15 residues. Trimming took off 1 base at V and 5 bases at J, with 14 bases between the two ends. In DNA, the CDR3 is TGTGCCAGCAGTTACTGGGCTGCAGGGGAGACTGAAGCTTTCTTT. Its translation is CASSYWAAGETEAFF.

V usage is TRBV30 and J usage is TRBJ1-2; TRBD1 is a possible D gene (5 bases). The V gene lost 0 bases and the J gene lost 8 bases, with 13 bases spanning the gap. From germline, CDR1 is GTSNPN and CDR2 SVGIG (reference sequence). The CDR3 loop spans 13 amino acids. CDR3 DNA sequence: TGTGCCTGGAGTGTAGGGGAAGGAGGGGGCTACACCTTC. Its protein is CAWSVGEGGGYTF.

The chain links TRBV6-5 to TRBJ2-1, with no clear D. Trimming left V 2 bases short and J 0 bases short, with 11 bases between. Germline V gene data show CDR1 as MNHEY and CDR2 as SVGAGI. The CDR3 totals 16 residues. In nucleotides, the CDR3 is TGTGCCAGCAGTTACGTCGGATCGAGCTCCTACAATGAGCAGTTCTTC. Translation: CASSYVGSSSYNEQFF.

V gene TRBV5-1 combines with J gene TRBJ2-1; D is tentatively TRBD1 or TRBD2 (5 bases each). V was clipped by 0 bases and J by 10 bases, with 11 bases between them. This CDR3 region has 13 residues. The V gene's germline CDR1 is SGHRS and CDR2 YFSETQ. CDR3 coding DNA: TGCGCCAGCAGCTTGGGGGGACGGGCGGAGCAGTTCTTC. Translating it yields CASSLGGRAEQFF.

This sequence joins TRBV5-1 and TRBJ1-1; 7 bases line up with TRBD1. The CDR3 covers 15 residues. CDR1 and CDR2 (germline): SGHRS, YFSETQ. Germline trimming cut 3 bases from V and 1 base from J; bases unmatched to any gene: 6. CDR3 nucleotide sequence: TGCGCCAGCAGCTCTCGGACAGGCCGGAACACTGAAGCTTTCTTT. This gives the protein CASSSRTGRNTEAFF. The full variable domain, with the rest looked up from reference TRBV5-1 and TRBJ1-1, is KAGVTQTPRYLIKTRGQQVTLSCSPISGHRSVSWYQQTPGQGLQFLFEYFSETQRNKGNFPGRFSGRQFSNSRSEMNVSTLELGDSALYLCASSSRTGRNTEAFFGQGTRLTVV.

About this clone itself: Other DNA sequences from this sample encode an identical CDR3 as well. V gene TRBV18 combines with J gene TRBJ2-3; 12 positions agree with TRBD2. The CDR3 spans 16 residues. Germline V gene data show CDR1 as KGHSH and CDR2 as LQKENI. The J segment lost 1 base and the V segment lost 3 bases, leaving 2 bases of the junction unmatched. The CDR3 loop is CASSPLAGGGTDTQYF. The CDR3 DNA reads TGTGCCAGCTCACCCCTAGCGGGAGGGGGCACAGATACGCAGTATTTT.

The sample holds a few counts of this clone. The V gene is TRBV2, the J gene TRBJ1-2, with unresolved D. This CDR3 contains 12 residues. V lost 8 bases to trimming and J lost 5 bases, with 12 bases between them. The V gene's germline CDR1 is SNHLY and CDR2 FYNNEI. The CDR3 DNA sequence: TGTGCCAGCGGATTGGGCCAGTATGGCTACACCTTC. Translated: CASGLGQYGYTF. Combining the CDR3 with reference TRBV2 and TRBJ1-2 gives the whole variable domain EPEVTQTPSHQVTQMGQEVILRCVPISNHLYFYWYRQILGQKVEFLVSFYNNEISEKSEIFDDQFSVERPDGSNFTLKIRSTKLEDSAMYFCASGLGQYGYTFGSGTRLTVV.

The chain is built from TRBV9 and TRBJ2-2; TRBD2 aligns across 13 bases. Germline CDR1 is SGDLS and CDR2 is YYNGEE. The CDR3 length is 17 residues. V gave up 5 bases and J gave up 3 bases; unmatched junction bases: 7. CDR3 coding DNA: TGTGCCAGCAGGGGCCGACTAGCGGGAGGAGACACCGGGGAGCTGTTTTTT. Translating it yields CASRGRLAGGDTGELFF.

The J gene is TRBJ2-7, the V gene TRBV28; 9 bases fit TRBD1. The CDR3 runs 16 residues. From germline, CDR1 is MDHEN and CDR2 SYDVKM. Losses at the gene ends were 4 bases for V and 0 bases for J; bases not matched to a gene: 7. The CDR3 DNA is TGTGCCAGCAGTTCTCCGACAGGGGGACCCTCCTACGAGCAGTACTTC. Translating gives CASSSPTGGPSYEQYF. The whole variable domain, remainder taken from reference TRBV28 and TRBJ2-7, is DVKVTQSSRYLVKRTGEKVFLECVQDMDHENMFWYRQDPGLGLRLIYFSYDVKMKEKGDIPEGYSVSREKKERFSLILESASTNQTSMYLCASSSPTGGPSYEQYFGPGTRLTVT.

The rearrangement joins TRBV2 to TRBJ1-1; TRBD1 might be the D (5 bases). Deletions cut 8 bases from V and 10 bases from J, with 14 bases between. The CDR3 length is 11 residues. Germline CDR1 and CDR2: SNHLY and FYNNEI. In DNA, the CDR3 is TGTGCCAGCGGGGAGGGGCTCAGAGCTTTCTTT. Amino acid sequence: CASGEGLRAFF.